The 25 T cell receptor beta chains below come from one sample, sequenced in a study of blood T cells in healthy people across ages. The authors ran a second PCR of about 7 to 12 cycles using a sample-barcoded 5' primer and a J-beta primer mix. One entry per CDR3 protein results from TCRdb running MiXCR on the 5' RACE reads. The top ten hold 9.4% of the sample, which has 760,000 or so distinct CDR3 sequences, approximately 25% seen once. These data also formed part of another study, on T cells of mothers and their children.

Sequencing input: blood. The origin of the receptors is a boy aged 5-17 years in good health.

This clonotype was observed a few times. The chain combines TRBV20-1 with TRBJ1-2; possibly TRBD1 for D (6 bases). With 3 bases removed from V and 4 bases from J, the gap between germline ends came to 15 bases. The CDR3 covers 14 residues. Germline V gene data show CDR1 as DFQATT and CDR2 as SNEGSKA (reference sequence). The CDR3 DNA follows: TGCAGTGCTAGGGAGCTGACAGGACGCTATGGCTACACCTTC. Translating it yields CSARELTGRYGYTF.

This clonotype was counted a few times. V usage is TRBV4-1 and J usage is TRBJ2-3; tentatively, D is TRBD2 (6 bases). The length of the CDR3 is 17 residues. The V and J ends lost 1 base and 0 bases respectively, with 14 bases between them. The V gene's germline CDR1 is MGHRA and CDR2 YSYEKL. In DNA form, the CDR3 reads TGCGCCAGCAGCCAAGGGGTTGGCGGGGCCAGCACAGATACGCAGTATTTT. This sequence encodes CASSQGVGGASTDTQYF.

The chain is built from TRBV4-3 and TRBJ1-4; the D is unclear. Trimming pared 0 bases from V and 0 bases from J, leaving 8 bases between. Germline lookup yields CDR1 LGHNA and CDR2 YSLEER. This CDR3 comprises 16 residues. The CDR3 region is CASSQDWQATNEKLFF. In DNA form, the CDR3 reads TGCGCCAGCAGCCAAGATTGGCAGGCAACTAATGAAAAACTGTTTTTT.

This clonotype occurred a few times. The chain has TRBV18 and TRBJ2-7, with a tentative D call TRBD1 (6 bases). This CDR3 region has 14 residues. V was clipped by 3 bases and J by 6 bases, with 15 bases between them. Germline V CDR1 and CDR2: KGHSH, LQKENI. Here the CDR3 reads CASSPEGTLLEQYF. The CDR3 DNA is TGTGCCAGCTCACCGGAAGGGACACTACTCGAGCAGTACTTC.

The chain couples TRBV2 to TRBJ2-1, with 12 bases that match TRBD2. The J call may not be correct, given that the DNA end is closer to TRBJ2-7. The V gene's germline CDR1 is SNHLY and CDR2 FYNNEI. CDR3 size: 14 residues. The CDR3 bases are TGTGCCAGCTACCGGCTAGCGGGAGGGGAAGAGCAGTACTTC. Translating gives CASYRLAGGEEQYF.

Only a few counts were recorded for this clonotype. The V gene is TRBV6-5, the J gene TRBJ2-2; maybe TRBD2 (5 bases). Germline V gives CDR1 MNHEY, CDR2 SVGAGI. The CDR3 runs to 17 residues. V lost 4 bases, J lost 0 bases, and 15 bases lay in between. The chain's CDR3 is CASSSGLDHANTGELFF. CDR3 DNA sequence: TGTGCCAGCAGTTCCGGACTGGACCACGCGAACACCGGGGAGCTGTTTTTT.

This clonotype was counted between two and nine times. The V and J genes are TRBV4-3 and TRBJ2-1; 9 bases are a match to TRBD1. The length of the CDR3 is 15 residues. Trimming cost V 3 bases and J 3 bases; bases outside gene matches: 3. Per germline, CDR1 LGHNA and CDR2 YSLEER. CDR3 residues: CASSHRDRDYNEQFF. The DNA of the CDR3 is TGCGCCAGCAGCCACCGGGACAGGGACTACAATGAGCAGTTCTTC.

About this clonotype: Mismatch with germline at one junction end may stem from a read error. The V and J genes are TRBV2 and TRBJ2-4; 7 bases align to TRBD1. The CDR3 has 11 amino acids. Germline V gene data show CDR1 as SNHLY and CDR2 as FYNNEI. The CDR3 spells CASRTTDRVWF. CDR3 DNA: TGTGCCAGCAGAACAACCGACAGGGTTTGGTTC.

This chain connects TRBV10-3 to TRBJ2-1; 9 bases match TRBD2. This CDR3 has 14 residues. After removal of 1 base from V and 9 bases from J, the junction contained 4 bases not matched to a gene. Looked up from germline, CDR1 is ENHRY and CDR2 is SYGVKD. The CDR3 nucleotides are TGTGCCATCAGTGAGTATAGCGGGAGTACTGAGCAGTTCTTC. As protein: CAISEYSGSTEQFF.

This clonotype was counted between two and nine times. V gene TRBV7-3 combines with J gene TRBJ2-3, with 7 nucleotides matching TRBD2. Germline V CDR1 and CDR2: SGHTA, FQGTGA. There are 15 residues in the CDR3. Trimming took 5 bases from V and 3 from J; bases not matched to a gene: 8. CDR3 loop: CASSEAAGETDTQYF. CDR3 DNA sequence: TGTGCCAGCAGCGAAGCTGCGGGAGAGACAGATACGCAGTATTTT.

The V and J genes are TRBV2 and TRBJ2-2; 7 bases align to TRBD1. The junction had 5 bases not matched to a gene; V was cut back by 8 bases and J by 5 bases. In germline, CDR1 is SNHLY, CDR2 FYNNEI. CDR3 size: 13 residues. CDR3 sequence reads: CASREQGTGELFF. CDR3 DNA: TGTGCCAGCCGGGAACAGGGGACCGGGGAGCTGTTTTTT.

The chain has TRBV5-6 and TRBJ1-4, with D unclear. The germline V gene has CDR1 SGHDT and CDR2 YYEEEE. The V end lost 4 bases, the J end lost 0 bases, and 10 bases lay between the germline ends. This CDR3 has 15 amino acids. CDR3 sequence: CASSLLITTNEKLFF. The CDR3, as DNA: TGTGCCAGCAGCCTCCTGATAACAACTAATGAAAAACTGTTTTTT. Full variable domain (outside the CDR3, taken from reference TRBV5-6 and TRBJ1-4): DAGVTQSPTHLIKTRGQQVTLRCSPKSGHDTVSWYQQALGQGPQFIFQYYEEEERQRGNFPDRFSGHQFPNYSSELNVNALLLGDSALYLCASSLLITTNEKLFFGSGTQLSVL.

In its sample, this clonotype was seen a few times. This chain connects TRBV20-1 to TRBJ1-5, with 7 bases fitting TRBD1. Looked up from germline, CDR1 is DFQATT and CDR2 is SNEGSKA (reference sequence). Trimming removed 2 bases from V and 5 bases from J; junction bases left unmatched: 6. The CDR3 loop spans 14 amino acids. The CDR3 reads CSARTDREDQPQHF. The DNA of the CDR3 is TGCAGTGCTAGAACCGACAGGGAAGATCAGCCCCAGCATTTT.

Here the CDR3 reads CASSEPTTSYEQYF. As DNA, the CDR3 is TGTGCCAGCAGCGAACCCACTACCTCCTACGAGCAGTACTTC. This chain uses TRBV5-5 with TRBJ2-7; D gene unclear. CDR1 is SGHKS, CDR2 YYEKEE, per germline (reference sequence). The CDR3 loop spans 14 amino acids. Trimming took 4 bases from V and 0 from J, leaving 11 bases between them.

The chain has TRBV7-6 and TRBJ2-7; the match to TRBD2 covers 16 bases. Trimming took 3 bases from V and 0 from J; bases not matched to a gene: 5. Germline-derived CDR1 and CDR2 are SGHVS and FNYEAQ. The CDR3 loop spans 18 amino acids. CDR3 region: CASSFTGTSGGDSYEQYF. CDR3 DNA sequence: TGTGCCAGCAGCTTTACCGGGACTAGCGGGGGGGACTCCTACGAGCAGTACTTC. Full variable domain (remainder filled in from reference TRBV7-6 and TRBJ2-7): GAGVSQSPRYKVTKRGQDVALRCDPISGHVSLYWYRQALGQGPEFLTYFNYEAQQDKSGLPNDRFSAERPEGSISTLTIQRTEQRDSAMYRCASSFTGTSGGDSYEQYFGPGTRLTVT.

This clonotype was detected only a few times. V and J are TRBV9 and TRBJ2-2, with D tentatively TRBD2 (6 bases). The germline gives CDR1 SGDLS, CDR2 YYNGEE. CDR3 length: 14 residues. V lost 0 bases and J lost 6, with 9 bases in between. This chain's CDR3 is CASSVGGGSGELFF. In nucleotides, the CDR3 is TGTGCCAGCAGCGTAGGGGGAGGATCCGGGGAGCTGTTTTTT.

The chain uses TRBV9 and TRBJ2-6, with D unresolved. Looked up from germline, CDR1 is SGDLS and CDR2 is YYNGEE. The CDR3 runs to 16 residues. V was cut by 3 bases and J by 2 bases, with 12 bases left in between. The CDR3 region has the DNA TGTGCCAGCAGCGCCCTGCAGATCCCTGGGGCCAACGTCCTGACTTTC. This translates into CASSALQIPGANVLTF.

The chain joins TRBV10-3 to TRBJ1-1; D unresolved. The CDR3 loop spans 17 amino acids. Germline assignment: CDR1 ENHRY and CDR2 SYGVKD. V was cut by 3 bases and J by 0 bases, with 17 bases left in between. The CDR3 sequence: CAISELWGGVMNTEAFF. DNA of the CDR3: TGTGCCATCAGTGAATTGTGGGGTGGGGTCATGAACACTGAAGCTTTCTTT.

This clonotype was found once. This sequence joins TRBV20-1 and TRBJ2-1; 8 bases fit TRBD2. Germline V gene lookup returns CDR1 DFQATT and CDR2 SNEGSKA (reference sequence). The trim removed 4 bases at V and 2 bases at J, leaving 1 base unmatched. The CDR3 spans 13 residues. The CDR3 sequence is CSANGRAYNEQFF. CDR3 coding DNA: TGCAGTGCTAACGGGAGGGCCTACAATGAGCAGTTCTTC.

In regard to this clonotype: At one of its ends the junction is not consistent with the germline gene, which may arise from a read error. The chain links TRBV4-2 to TRBJ1-4; D not resolved. Germline values: CDR1 LGHNA, CDR2 YNFKEQ. The length of the CDR3 is 14 residues. CDR3 in DNA: TGTGCCAGCGGCCAATCTGAGGGCCTTGAAAAACTGTTTTTT. This sequence encodes CASGQSEGLEKLFF.

The J gene is TRBJ2-1, the V gene TRBV20-1; TRBD2 agrees at 9 bases. The CDR3 runs to 14 residues. Trimming took 3 bases from V and 6 from J; bases not matched to a gene: 6. The germline V gene has CDR1 DFQATT and CDR2 SNEGSKA (reference sequence). The CDR3 sequence is CSARSLAGINEQFF. As DNA, the CDR3 is TGCAGTGCTAGGTCCCTAGCGGGAATCAATGAGCAGTTCTTC.

The chain has TRBV12-3 or TRBV12-4 and TRBJ2-4, with a weak D call TRBD2 (5 bases). V lost 4 bases and J lost 7, with 17 bases in between. This CDR3 has 15 residues. This chain's CDR3 is CASSSTDGVGNIQYF. DNA of the CDR3: TGTGCCAGCAGTTCTACGGACGGGGTTGGGAACATTCAGTACTTC.

The V call is TRBV20-1, the J call TRBJ1-2; 10 bases match TRBD1. The germline CDR1 and CDR2 sequences are DFQATT and SNEGSKA (reference sequence). Trimming removed 0 bases from V and 8 bases from J; junction bases left unmatched: 12. This CDR3 region has 16 residues. The CDR3 DNA reads as TGCAGTGCTAGAGACCCAAACCGGGACAGGGGAGACGGCTACACCTTC. This codes for CSARDPNRDRGDGYTF.

The J gene is TRBJ2-7, the V gene TRBV12-3 or TRBV12-4; 7 nucleotides line up with TRBD2. V shed 4 bases, J shed 1 base, and the junction held 16 bases outside the gene matches. CDR3 length: 18 residues. The CDR3 bases are TGTGCCAGCAGTTCCGTATTGATTGGCAGGCGGGGGTCCTACGAGCAGTACTTC. Its translation: CASSSVLIGRRGSYEQYF.

V gene TRBV20-1 combines with J gene TRBJ2-7; 11 positions agree with TRBD2. The germline V gene encodes CDR1 DFQATT and CDR2 SNEGSKA (reference sequence). The CDR3 runs to 14 residues. V shed 5 bases and J 5 bases; nucleotides not matched to a gene: 8. CDR3 sequence reads: CSALNSGRADEQYF. CDR3 nucleotide sequence: TGCAGTGCTTTAAATAGCGGGAGGGCCGACGAGCAGTACTTC.